The rows below give T cell receptor beta chains drawn from one sample of a study of early T cells in non-severe SARS-CoV-2 infection. Each CDR3 protein gets one entry after TCRdb re-called the 5' RACE reads with MiXCR. The sample contains 40,000 to 55,000 distinct CDR3 sequences, roughly 13% of which appear only once. Sequenced material: whole blood. The receptors shown here come from an adult who was a healthcare worker with PCR-confirmed SARS-CoV-2 infection or an uninfected control (not recorded which). Each CDR3 is given with its conserved first and last residue.

v_gene,j_gene,CDR3aa
TRBV30,TRBJ2-1,CAWSVQPAHEQFF
TRBV7-2,TRBJ2-1,CASSPSADNEQFF
TRBV12-3/TRBV12-4,TRBJ2-5,CASWDRGETQYF
TRBV5-1,TRBJ2-2,CASTSGQVVTGELFF
TRBV5-1,TRBJ1-1,CASSFIGANTEAFF
TRBV10-2,TRBJ2-3,CASRTHSTDAQYF
TRBV15,TRBJ1-1,CATSREGWGHLNTEAFF
TRBV28,TRBJ2-7,CASNLGFTYEQYF
TRBV2,TRBJ2-1,CASSSAGVGNNEQFF
TRBV27,TRBJ1-6,CASMGATYNSPLHF
TRBV5-4,TRBJ1-2,CASSFDTHGYTF
TRBV28,TRBJ1-2,CATNPQGGYTF
TRBV12-3/TRBV12-4,TRBJ2-1,CASSLTQGSYNEQFF
TRBV7-2,TRBJ1-1,CASSPYRAARTEAFF
TRBV15,TRBJ1-4,CATSGGPHATNEKLFF
TRBV7-9,TRBJ1-1,CASSIQGANTEAFF
TRBV10-2,TRBJ2-7,CASSLGLALSYEQYF
TRBV29-1,TRBJ2-3,CSARSSGTIADTQYF
TRBV12-3/TRBV12-4,TRBJ1-2,CASRGTGGMGYGYTF
TRBV7-9,TRBJ1-1,CASSPTHNTEAFF
TRBV24-1,TRBJ2-1,CATSDSPAEGDSHWGEQFF
TRBV6-4,TRBJ1-1,CASSRSSANTEAFF
TRBV7-9,TRBJ1-1,CASSPAELNTEAFF
TRBV4-1,TRBJ1-2,CASSQEGRGSYGYTF
TRBV6-6,TRBJ2-1,CASSHRSPNPNEQFF
TRBV30,TRBJ2-1,CAWSVLKEQFF
TRBV20-1,TRBJ1-1,CSAMRDMNTEAFF
TRBV11-2,TRBJ1-1,CASRSLVRNTEAFF
TRBV27,TRBJ2-3,CASSLRGDTQYF
TRBV19,TRBJ2-3,CATAKGLESDTQYF
TRBV28,TRBJ2-2,CASSSGGRNTGELFF
TRBV5-1,TRBJ2-2,CASSFSSGKSTGELFF
TRBV4-1,TRBJ1-1,CASSQGRGRVTEAFF
TRBV15,TRBJ2-1,CATSGGTEVYNEQFF
TRBV19,TRBJ2-5,CASSIGGQPEGTQYF
TRBV28,TRBJ1-1,CASSSTGGINTEAFF
TRBV24-1,TRBJ1-3,CATSVSLPRASSGNTIYF
TRBV3-1,TRBJ1-4,CASSQEVGRDEKLFF
TRBV6-5,TRBJ2-1,CASSYGPFLMSEQFF
TRBV28,TRBJ2-7,CASIGAVSSYEQYF
TRBV5-1,TRBJ2-7,CASSTTQGSEQYF
TRBV4-1,TRBJ2-2,CASSQEIGEPFF
TRBV25-1,TRBJ1-1,CASSMTGASTEAFF
TRBV30,TRBJ2-1,CASRLAGNYNEQFF
TRBV15,TRBJ2-2,CATSRDARARARTGELFF
TRBV11-3,TRBJ1-1,CASSPRQGEEAFF
TRBV5-1,TRBJ2-1,CASSQGYNEQFF
TRBV6-5,TRBJ1-1,CASSYSATKSNTEAFF
TRBV5-1,TRBJ2-7,CASSLQGQGYSYEQYF